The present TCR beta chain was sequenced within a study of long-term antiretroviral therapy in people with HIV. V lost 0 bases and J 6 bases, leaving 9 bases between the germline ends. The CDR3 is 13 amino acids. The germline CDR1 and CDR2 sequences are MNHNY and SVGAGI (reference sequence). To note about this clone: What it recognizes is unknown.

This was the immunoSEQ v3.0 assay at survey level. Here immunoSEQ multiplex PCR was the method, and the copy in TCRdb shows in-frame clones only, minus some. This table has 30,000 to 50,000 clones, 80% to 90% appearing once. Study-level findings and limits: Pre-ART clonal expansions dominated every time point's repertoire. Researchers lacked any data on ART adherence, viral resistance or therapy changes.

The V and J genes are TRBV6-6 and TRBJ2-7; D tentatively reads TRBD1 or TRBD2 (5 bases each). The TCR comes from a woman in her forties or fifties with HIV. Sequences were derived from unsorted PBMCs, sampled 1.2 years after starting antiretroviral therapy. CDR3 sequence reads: CASSYSSGGEQYF. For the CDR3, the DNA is TGTGCCAGCAGTTACTCATCTGGGGGCGAGCAGTACTTC.